These 20 T cell receptor beta chains were all obtained from the same sample, sequenced in a study of T cells in Graves' hyperthyroidism and ophthalmopathy. Regions amplified from RNA transcripts were the TCR beta CDR3 regions. HTBI primers drove first-round RT-PCR of the TCR CDR3. TCRdb called the multiplex PCR reads again in MiXCR, with one record for every CDR3 protein. Seen here are around 540,000 distinct CDR3 sequences, roughly 46% observed once, and the top ten hold approximately 8.2%. Sequenced material: peripheral blood or thyroid tissue (not recorded which). These receptors were obtained from a woman younger than 30 with Graves' hyperthyroidism.

The CDR3 spells CASSIGLAGTGELFF. For the CDR3, the DNA is TGTGCCAGCAGTATAGGGCTAGCGGGAACCGGGGAGCTGTTTTTT. The chain recombines TRBV25-1 with TRBJ2-2; 9 nucleotides agree with TRBD2. The CDR3 has 15 amino acids. Unmatched junction bases numbered 6, after V lost 5 bases and J lost 5 bases. CDR1 MGHDK and CDR2 SYGVNS come from the germline V gene.

Of note for this clonotype: The junction departs from germline at one end; a sequencing error may be responsible. The chain links TRBV24-1 to TRBJ2-5; D might be TRBD1 or TRBD2, each matching 7 bases. The CDR3 has 16 amino acids. Germline loops: CDR1 KGHDR, CDR2 SFDVKD. The CDR3 DNA reads as TGTGCCAGCAGTTTCCCTCGACAGGGAGGGCAAGAGACCCAGTACTTC. Translating it yields CASSFPRQGGQETQYF.

The chain couples TRBV14 to TRBJ1-1, with D tentatively TRBD1 (6 bases). This CDR3 has 17 residues. CDR1 is SGHDN and CDR2 is FVKESK in the germline V gene. Deletions cut 7 bases from V and 2 bases from J, with 23 bases between. The CDR3 coding sequence is TGTGCCAGCACCCCATTAAGGGGGTCGGCAGATAACACTGAAGCTTTCTTT. Translation: CASTPLRGSADNTEAFF.

This clonotype was seen at least ten times. The chain uses TRBV27 and TRBJ1-1; D gene uncertain. There are 13 residues in the CDR3. Germline-derived CDR1 and CDR2 are MNHEY and SMNVEV (reference sequence). Trimming cost V 6 bases and J 3 bases, with 11 bases left between them. In nucleotides, the CDR3 is TGTGCCAGCAGCTTAGGCCAGTACACTGAAGCTTTCTTT. Translating gives CASSLGQYTEAFF.

This clonotype turned up a few times. The chain is built from TRBV12-3 or TRBV12-4 and TRBJ1-3; D possibly corresponds to TRBD1 (5 bases). The CDR3 is 15 residues long. V lost 3 bases to trimming and J lost 2 bases, with 11 bases between them. The chain's CDR3 is CASSFTGFTGNTIYF. DNA for the CDR3: TGTGCCAGCAGTTTCACAGGTTTCACTGGAAACACCATATATTTT.

V is TRBV24-1 and J is TRBJ2-5, with D perhaps matching TRBD1 (6 bases). Germline assignment: CDR1 KGHDR and CDR2 SFDVKD. The CDR3 extends over 16 amino acids. Trimming took 4 bases from V and 0 from J, leaving 14 bases between them. The CDR3 DNA reads as TGTGCCACCAGTGAGGGACAAAAGCAGTACCAAGAGACCCAGTACTTC. This gives the protein CATSEGQKQYQETQYF.

This chain joins TRBV20-1 and TRBJ2-7; TRBD1 matches 7 bases. The V gene's germline CDR1 is DFQATT and CDR2 SNEGSKA (reference sequence). Trimming took 3 bases from V and 0 from J; bases not matched to a gene: 8. CDR3 length equals 15 residues. Here the CDR3 reads CSARELGTDSYEQYF. The CDR3 DNA sequence: TGCAGTGCTAGGGAACTCGGGACAGACTCCTACGAGCAGTACTTC.

This clonotype was picked up many times. This chain's CDR3 is CSTRDWTYEQYF. The CDR3 DNA reads as TGCAGCACCAGGGACTGGACCTACGAGCAGTACTTC. This chain joins TRBV29-1 and TRBJ2-7; tentative D call: TRBD2 (6 bases). V dropped 8 bases and J dropped 2 bases, with 13 bases sitting between them. CDR1 and CDR2 (germline): SQVTM, ANQGSEA. CDR3 length: 12 amino acids.

The chain joins TRBV29-1 to TRBJ2-7; 7 nucleotides match TRBD2. Germline CDR1 SQVTM, CDR2 ANQGSEA. This CDR3 has 13 residues. V lost 8 bases, J lost 3 bases, and 10 bases stayed unmatched. The CDR3 DNA reads TGCAGCTCTGGGCGGGAGTCTAGCTACGAGCAGTACTTC. Protein sequence: CSSGRESSYEQYF.

In this sample, this clonotype turned up a few times. The chain couples TRBV24-1 to TRBJ2-7; 7 bases agree with TRBD1. Per germline, CDR1 KGHDR and CDR2 SFDVKD. The CDR3 has 18 residues. Trimming removed 4 bases from V and 4 bases from J; junction bases left unmatched: 18. The CDR3, as DNA: TGTGCCACCAGTGACCTAAACACCTTGGACAGGTTATCGTACGAGCAGTACTTC. It encodes CATSDLNTLDRLSYEQYF.

The V gene is TRBV2, the J gene TRBJ2-5, with a possible D match to TRBD1 (7 bases). The CDR3 sequence is 15 residues long. Germline V lookup: CDR1 SNHLY, CDR2 FYNNEI. V lost 1 base, J lost 5 bases, and 14 bases lay in between. The CDR3 DNA is TGTGCCAGCAGTGAAGGTGCCAGGGGGGCGGAGACCCAGTACTTC. Its protein is CASSEGARGAETQYF.

This clonotype was detected only a few times. The V gene is TRBV12-3 or TRBV12-4, the J gene TRBJ1-5, with D perhaps matching TRBD1 (5 bases). This CDR3 contains 15 residues. V shed 2 bases and J shed 5 bases, with 13 bases lying between them. CDR3 coding DNA: TGTGCCAGCAGTTTATGGCAGGGTCGGGATCAGCCCCAGCATTTT. It specifies CASSLWQGRDQPQHF.

This clonotype was observed a few times. J is TRBJ1-4 and V is TRBV7-8; D might be TRBD1 (5 bases). Trimming left V 2 bases short and J 8 bases short, with 12 bases between. Germline values: CDR1 SGHVS, CDR2 FQNEAQ. CDR3 length: 14 residues. This CDR3 is CASSLRGGYEKLFF. The CDR3 DNA sequence: TGTGCCAGCAGCTTACGGGGGGGGTACGAAAAACTGTTTTTT.

On this clonotype: A junction boundary mismatches the germline segment, possibly from a read error. The chain links TRBV7-3 to TRBJ2-5, with unresolved D. The length of the CDR3 is 15 residues. Germline-derived CDR1 and CDR2 are SGHTA and FQGTGA. The CDR3 bases are TGCGCCAGCAGCCAATTCCGGAAGAGTAAACAGACCCAGTACTTC. It encodes CASSQFRKSKQTQYF.

With regard to this clonotype: This may be a read error, as it is one base from a much larger clone. The chain recombines TRBV29-1 with TRBJ2-2; D might be TRBD1 or TRBD2, each matching 5 bases. Germline V gene sequence: CDR1 SQVTM, CDR2 ANQGSEA. CDR3 length: 12 amino acids. CDR3: CSVHRNTGEPFF. The CDR3 nucleotides read TGCAGCGTTCACAGGAACACCGGGGAGCCGTTTTTT.

This clonotype came up many times. This sequence joins TRBV24-1 and TRBJ1-2; no clear D gene. The germline V and J ends were trimmed by 4 bases and 0 bases, with 8 bases remaining between them. CDR1 is KGHDR, CDR2 SFDVKD, per germline. The length of the CDR3 is 14 residues. The CDR3 DNA reads TGTGCCACCAGTGAGGCCGGGGCTAACTATGGCTACACCTTC. Translating gives CATSEAGANYGYTF.

A few counts support this clonotype. V gene TRBV7-6 combines with J gene TRBJ2-7, with 7 bases that match TRBD2. V lost 2 bases to trimming and J lost 2 bases; unmatched junction nucleotides: 9. The CDR3 covers 16 residues. From germline, CDR1 is SGHVS and CDR2 FNYEAQ. CDR3 DNA: TGTGCCAGCAGCTTATATTACCGGGAGGAAACCTACGAGCAGTACTTC. It translates to CASSLYYREETYEQYF.

The chain combines TRBV20-1 with TRBJ2-5; D might be TRBD2 (5 bases). This CDR3 contains 16 residues. Germline lookup yields CDR1 DFQATT and CDR2 SNEGSKA (reference sequence). The V and J ends lost 6 bases and 1 base respectively, with 21 bases between them. The CDR3: CSASSYSNGIQETQYF. The CDR3 nucleotides are TGCAGTGCCAGCAGTTACTCGAACGGGATCCAAGAGACCCAGTACTTC.

The V and J genes are TRBV29-1 and TRBJ2-5; D possibly corresponds to TRBD2 (6 bases). This CDR3 comprises 13 residues. V lost 3 bases, J lost 0 bases, and 8 bases lay in between. In germline, CDR1 is SQVTM, CDR2 ANQGSEA. The CDR3 here is CSVDRGNQETQYF. The CDR3 bases are TGCAGCGTTGATCGGGGGAACCAAGAGACCCAGTACTTC.

On this clonotype: Given the absence of the conserved phenylalanine or tryptophan at the CDR3 end, a read error is likely. V usage is TRBV20-1 and J usage is TRBJ1-5; D gene ambiguous. V gave up 3 bases and J gave up 0 bases, with 9 bases separating them. Germline V lookup: CDR1 DFQATT, CDR2 SNEGSKA (reference sequence). The CDR3 has 14 amino acids. CDR3 in amino acids: CSASAGPSNQPQHC. The CDR3 bases are TGCAGTGCTAGTGCAGGACCTAGCAATCAGCCCCAGCATTGT.